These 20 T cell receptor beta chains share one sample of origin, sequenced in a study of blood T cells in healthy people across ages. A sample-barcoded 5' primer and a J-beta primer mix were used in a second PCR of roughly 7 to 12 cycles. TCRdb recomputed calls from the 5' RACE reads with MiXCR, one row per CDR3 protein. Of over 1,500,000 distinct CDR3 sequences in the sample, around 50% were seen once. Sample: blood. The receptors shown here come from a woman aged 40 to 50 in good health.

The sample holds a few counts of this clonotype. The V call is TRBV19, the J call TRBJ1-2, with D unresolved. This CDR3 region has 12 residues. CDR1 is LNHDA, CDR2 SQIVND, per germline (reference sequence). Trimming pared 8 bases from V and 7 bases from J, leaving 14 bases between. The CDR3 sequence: CASRTSLVGYTF. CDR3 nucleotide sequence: TGTGCCAGTCGAACGAGTCTAGTTGGCTACACCTTC.

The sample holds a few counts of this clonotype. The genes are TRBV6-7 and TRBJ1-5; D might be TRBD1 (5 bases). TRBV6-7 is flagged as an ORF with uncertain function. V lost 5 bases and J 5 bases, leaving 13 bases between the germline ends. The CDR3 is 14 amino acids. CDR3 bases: TGTGCCAGCAGTAACCAGGGAGGGGATCAGCCCCAGCATTTT. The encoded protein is CASSNQGGDQPQHF.

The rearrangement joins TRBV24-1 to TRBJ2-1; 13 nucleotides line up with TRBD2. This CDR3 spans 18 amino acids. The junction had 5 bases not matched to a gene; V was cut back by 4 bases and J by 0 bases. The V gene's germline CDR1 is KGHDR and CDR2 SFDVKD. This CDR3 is CATSDTSGGGRSYNEQFF. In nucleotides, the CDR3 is TGTGCCACCAGTGACACTAGCGGGGGGGGCCGCTCCTACAATGAGCAGTTCTTC.

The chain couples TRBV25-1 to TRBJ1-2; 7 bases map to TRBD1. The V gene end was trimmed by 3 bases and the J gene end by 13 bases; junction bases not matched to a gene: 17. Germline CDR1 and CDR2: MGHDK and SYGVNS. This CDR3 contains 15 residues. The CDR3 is CASSEEWLDRVPPTF. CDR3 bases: TGTGCCAGCAGTGAGGAGTGGCTCGACAGGGTTCCTCCCACCTTC.

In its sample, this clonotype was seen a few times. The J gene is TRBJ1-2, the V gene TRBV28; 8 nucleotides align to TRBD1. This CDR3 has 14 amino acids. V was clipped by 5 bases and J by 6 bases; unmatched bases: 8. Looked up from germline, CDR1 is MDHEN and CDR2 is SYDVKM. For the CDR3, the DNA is TGTGCCAGCAGTGTCGGCCAGGGGGCCGATGGCTACACCTTC. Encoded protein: CASSVGQGADGYTF.

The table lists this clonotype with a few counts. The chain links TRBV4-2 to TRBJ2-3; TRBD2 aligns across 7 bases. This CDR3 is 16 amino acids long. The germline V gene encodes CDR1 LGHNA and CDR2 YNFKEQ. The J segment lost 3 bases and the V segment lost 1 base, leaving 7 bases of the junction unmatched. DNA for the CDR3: TGTGCCAGCAGCCAAGGCCCGGGGGGATTTACAGATACGCAGTATTTT. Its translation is CASSQGPGGFTDTQYF.

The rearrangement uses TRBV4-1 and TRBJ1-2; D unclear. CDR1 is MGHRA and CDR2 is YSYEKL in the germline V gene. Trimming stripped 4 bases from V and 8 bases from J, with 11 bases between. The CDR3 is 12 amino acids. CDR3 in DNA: TGCGCCAGCAGCCCAGAAGGCGGGGGCTACACCTTC. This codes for CASSPEGGGYTF.

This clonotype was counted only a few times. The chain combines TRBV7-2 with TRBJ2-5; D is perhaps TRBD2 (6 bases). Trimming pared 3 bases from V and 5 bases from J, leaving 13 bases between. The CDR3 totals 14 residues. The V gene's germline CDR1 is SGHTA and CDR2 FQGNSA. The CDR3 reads CASSFSGPGETQYF. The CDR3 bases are TGTGCCAGCAGCTTCAGCGGGCCGGGGGAGACCCAGTACTTC.

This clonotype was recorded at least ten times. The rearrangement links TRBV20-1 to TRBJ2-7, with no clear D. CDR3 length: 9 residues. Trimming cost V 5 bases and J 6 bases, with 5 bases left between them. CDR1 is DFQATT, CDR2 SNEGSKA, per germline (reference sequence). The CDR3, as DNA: TGCAGTGCTTCCGTCGAGCAGTACTTC. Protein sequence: CSASVEQYF.

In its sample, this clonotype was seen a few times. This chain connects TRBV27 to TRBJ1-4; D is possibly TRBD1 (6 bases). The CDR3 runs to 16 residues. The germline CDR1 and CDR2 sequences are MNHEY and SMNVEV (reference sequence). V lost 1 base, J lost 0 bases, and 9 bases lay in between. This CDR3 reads CASSLYEGATNEKLFF. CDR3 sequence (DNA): TGTGCCAGCAGTTTATATGAGGGGGCAACTAATGAAAAACTGTTTTTT.

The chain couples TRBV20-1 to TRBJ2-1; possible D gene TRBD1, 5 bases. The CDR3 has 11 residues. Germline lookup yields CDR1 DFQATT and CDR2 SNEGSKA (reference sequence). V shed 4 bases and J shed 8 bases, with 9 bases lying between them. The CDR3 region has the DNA TGCAGTGCTACAGGGTACGATGAGCAGTTCTTC. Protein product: CSATGYDEQFF.

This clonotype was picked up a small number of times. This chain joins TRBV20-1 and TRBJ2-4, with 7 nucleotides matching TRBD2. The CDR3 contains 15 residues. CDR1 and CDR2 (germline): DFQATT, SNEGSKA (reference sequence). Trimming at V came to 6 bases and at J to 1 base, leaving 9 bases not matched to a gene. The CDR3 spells CSAPAGGVAKNIQYF. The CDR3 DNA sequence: TGCAGTGCCCCCGCTGGGGGGGTGGCCAAAAACATTCAGTACTTC.

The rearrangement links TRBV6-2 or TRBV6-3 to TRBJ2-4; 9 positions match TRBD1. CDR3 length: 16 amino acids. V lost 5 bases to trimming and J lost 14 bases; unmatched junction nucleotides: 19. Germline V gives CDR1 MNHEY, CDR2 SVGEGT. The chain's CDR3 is CASSHRGDRVNPREYF. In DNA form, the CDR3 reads TGTGCCAGCAGTCACAGAGGGGACAGGGTCAACCCTAGGGAGTACTTC.

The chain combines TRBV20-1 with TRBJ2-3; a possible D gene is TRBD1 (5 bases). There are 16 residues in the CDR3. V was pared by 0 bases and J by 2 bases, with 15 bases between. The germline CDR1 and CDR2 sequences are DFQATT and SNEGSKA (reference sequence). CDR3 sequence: CSARDLGREYTDTQYF. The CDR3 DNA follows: TGCAGTGCTAGAGATCTGGGCAGGGAATACACAGATACGCAGTATTTT.

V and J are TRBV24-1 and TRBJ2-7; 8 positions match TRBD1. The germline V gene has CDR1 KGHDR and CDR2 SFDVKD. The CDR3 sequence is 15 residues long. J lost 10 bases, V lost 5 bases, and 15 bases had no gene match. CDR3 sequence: CATSGWGQEEAAQYF. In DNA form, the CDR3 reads TGTGCCACCAGTGGATGGGGACAGGAGGAAGCGGCCCAGTACTTC.

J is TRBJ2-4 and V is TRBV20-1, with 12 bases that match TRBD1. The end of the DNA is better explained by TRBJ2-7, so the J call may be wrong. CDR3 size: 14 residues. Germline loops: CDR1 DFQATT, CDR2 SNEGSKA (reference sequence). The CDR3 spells CSAPTGTGGFEQYF. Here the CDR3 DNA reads TGCAGTGCTCCAACCGGGACAGGGGGCTTCGAGCAGTACTTC.

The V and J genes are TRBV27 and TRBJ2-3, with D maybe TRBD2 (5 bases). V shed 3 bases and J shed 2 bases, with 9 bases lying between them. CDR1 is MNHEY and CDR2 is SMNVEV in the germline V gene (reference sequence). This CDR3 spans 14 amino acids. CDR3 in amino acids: CASSLKTTTDTQYF. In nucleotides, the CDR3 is TGTGCCAGCAGTTTGAAGACTACCACAGATACGCAGTATTTT.

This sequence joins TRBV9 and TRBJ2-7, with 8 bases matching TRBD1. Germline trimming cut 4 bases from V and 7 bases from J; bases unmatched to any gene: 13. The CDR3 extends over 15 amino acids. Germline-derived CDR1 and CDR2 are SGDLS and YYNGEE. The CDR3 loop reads CASSPRDRLPGEQYF. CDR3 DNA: TGTGCCAGCAGCCCTCGGGACAGGCTCCCGGGGGAGCAGTACTTC. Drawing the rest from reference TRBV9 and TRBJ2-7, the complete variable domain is DSGVTQTPKHLITATGQRVTLRCSPRSGDLSVYWYQQSLDQGLQFLIQYYNGEERAKGNILERFSAQQFPDLHSELNLSSLELGDSALYFCASSPRDRLPGEQYFGPGTRLTVT.

The CDR3 DNA sequence: TGCGCCAGCAGGATGAGGCCTCAGGGGTCCTACGAGCAGTACTTC. Residues: CASRMRPQGSYEQYF. The J gene is TRBJ2-7, the V gene TRBV5-1; a weak D match, TRBD1 (6 bases). Germline-derived CDR1 and CDR2 are SGHRS and YFSETQ. The CDR3 is made up of 15 amino acids. Trimming removed 5 bases at V and 1 base at J, with 16 bases between.

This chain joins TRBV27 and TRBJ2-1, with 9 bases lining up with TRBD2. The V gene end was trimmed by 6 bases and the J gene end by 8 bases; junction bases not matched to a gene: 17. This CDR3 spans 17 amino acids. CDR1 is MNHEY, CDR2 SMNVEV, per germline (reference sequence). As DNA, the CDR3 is TGTGCCAGCAGACTCGCCTTTGGGCGGGGGGGGCAATATGAGCAGTTCTTC. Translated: CASRLAFGRGGQYEQFF.